The 28 T cell receptor beta chains below come from one sample, sequenced in a study of cytomegalovirus exposure and HLA in healthy donors. The primer mix had 60 Vbeta and 13 Jbeta primers. Method: immunoSEQ multiplex PCR; TCRdb's copy keeps in-frame clones and lacks some. This table holds approximately 190,000 clones, 75% to 90% found once. The sample comprised PBMCs. The source is a man aged 35-49 years in good health and CMV-seropositive.

This clone was seen just once. The chain joins TRBV5-1 to TRBJ2-7; D possibly corresponds to TRBD1 (7 bases). Germline CDR1 reads SGHRS; CDR2 reads YFSETQ. This CDR3 spans 14 amino acids. V was pared by 2 bases and J by 2 bases, with 11 bases between. The CDR3 DNA reads TGCGCCAGCAGCTTCAGGGGGGCCGCCTACGAGCAGTACTTC. The encoded protein is CASSFRGAAYEQYF.

The chain carries TRBV27 and TRBJ2-1, with 10 bases matching TRBD2. The CDR3 runs 15 residues. Germline lookup yields CDR1 MNHEY and CDR2 SMNVEV (reference sequence). With 6 bases clipped from V and 8 bases from J, the junction kept 10 bases outside the gene matches. This CDR3 is CASSLSGGPLHEQFF. Here the CDR3 DNA reads TGTGCCAGCAGCCTTAGCGGGGGGCCTCTTCATGAGCAGTTCTTC.

The gene calls are TRBV5-1 and TRBJ2-5; maybe TRBD1 (6 bases). The J call may be wrong; the DNA end is better matched by TRBJ2-7. The germline V gene encodes CDR1 SGHRS and CDR2 YFSETQ. The CDR3 has 15 residues. The CDR3 reads CASSLDFAGDYEQYF. Here the CDR3 DNA reads TGCGCCAGCAGCTTGGATTTCGCAGGGGATTACGAGCAGTACTTC.

The genes are TRBV6-6 and TRBJ2-5; 10 nucleotides agree with TRBD1. This CDR3 spans 15 amino acids. Trimming cost V 6 bases and J 5 bases; bases outside gene matches: 9. Germline CDR1 is MNHNY and CDR2 is SVGAGI (reference sequence). The CDR3 coding sequence is TGTGCCAGCAGATCCCCGGGACAGGGGCGTGAGACCCAGTACTTC. Encoded protein: CASRSPGQGRETQYF.

The genes are TRBV7-9 and TRBJ2-2, with a tentative D call TRBD1 (6 bases). Deletions cut 5 bases from V and 1 base from J, with 11 bases between. The germline CDR1 and CDR2 sequences are SEHNR and FQNEAQ (reference sequence). This CDR3 region has 15 residues. Written as DNA, the CDR3 is TGTGCCAGCAGCCACTTGACAGGGAACACCGGGGAGCTGTTTTTT. Its translation is CASSHLTGNTGELFF.

This rearrangement joins TRBV5-1 to TRBJ1-1; no definite D call. Trimming shortened V by 4 bases and J by 7 bases, and 14 bases separated the two germline ends. CDR3 size: 13 residues. The germline CDR1 and CDR2 sequences are SGHRS and YFSETQ. CDR3 residues: CASSTEGGIEAFF. CDR3 in DNA: TGCGCCAGCAGCACCGAGGGCGGGATTGAAGCTTTCTTT. The whole variable domain, filled in from reference TRBV5-1 and TRBJ1-1, reads KAGVTQTPRYLIKTRGQQVTLSCSPISGHRSVSWYQQTPGQGLQFLFEYFSETQRNKGNFPGRFSGRQFSNSRSEMNVSTLELGDSALYLCASSTEGGIEAFFGQGTRLTVV.

The CDR3 here is CASSLSAAGVIGYTF. The DNA for the CDR3 is TGTGCCAGCAGTTTATCGGCGGCAGGGGTAATTGGCTACACCTTC. The chain has TRBV27 and TRBJ1-2, with a weak D call TRBD1 (6 bases). Germline CDR1 and CDR2: MNHEY and SMNVEV (reference sequence). V lost 0 bases and J 7 bases, leaving 15 bases between the germline ends. The CDR3 loop spans 15 amino acids.

The genes are TRBV11-2 and TRBJ1-5; possibly TRBD1 for D (6 bases). In germline, CDR1 is SGHAT, CDR2 FQNNGV. The CDR3 runs 14 residues. V dropped 5 bases and J dropped 7 bases, with 15 bases sitting between them. The DNA for the CDR3 is TGTGCCAGCAGCCCAGGGGCTCTTGGGCAGCCCCAGCATTTT. Translating it yields CASSPGALGQPQHF. Combining the CDR3 with reference TRBV11-2 and TRBJ1-5 gives the whole variable domain EAGVAQSPRYKIIEKRQSVAFWCNPISGHATLYWYQQILGQGPKLLIQFQNNGVVDDSQLPKDRFSAERLKGVDSTLKIQPAKLEDSAVYLCASSPGALGQPQHFGDGTRLSIL.

V is TRBV4-3 and J is TRBJ2-3, with D perhaps matching TRBD2 (6 bases). V was pared by 3 bases and J by 2 bases, with 15 bases between. CDR1 is LGHNA, CDR2 YSLEER, per germline. The CDR3 is made up of 16 amino acids. The CDR3 region has the DNA TGCGCCAGCAGCCATTCGACCGGGGGATTCACAGATACGCAGTATTTT. Protein: CASSHSTGGFTDTQYF.

In DNA form, the CDR3 reads TGTGCCAGCAGCCTAACGCGGGCCCTGAATGAAGCTTTCTTT. Translating gives CASSLTRALNEAFF. This chain joins TRBV7-9 and TRBJ1-1; no reliable D call. V lost 5 bases, J lost 7 bases, and 17 bases lay in between. The germline V gene encodes CDR1 SEHNR and CDR2 FQNEAQ (reference sequence). CDR3 length equals 14 residues.

The chain recombines TRBV6-6 with TRBJ2-1; 13 bases are a match to TRBD2. Germline values: CDR1 MNHNY, CDR2 SVGAGI (reference sequence). The CDR3 runs to 15 residues. V was clipped by 5 bases and J by 6 bases; unmatched bases: 4. CDR3 loop: CASSILAGGLNEQFF. The CDR3 region has the DNA TGTGCCAGCAGTATACTAGCGGGGGGGCTCAATGAGCAGTTCTTC.

The chain employs TRBV7-3 and TRBJ2-7, with 12 bases matching TRBD2. Trimming removed 5 bases from V and 2 bases from J; junction bases left unmatched: 4. This CDR3 region has 15 residues. Germline lookup yields CDR1 SGHTA and CDR2 FQGTGA. The CDR3 protein is CASSQSSGGAYEQYF. The CDR3 coding sequence is TGTGCCAGCAGCCAGTCTAGCGGGGGGGCCTACGAGCAGTACTTC.

This chain connects TRBV28 to TRBJ2-3; D possibly corresponds to TRBD2 (6 bases). Germline CDR1 and CDR2: MDHEN and SYDVKM. Between the trimmed V and J ends, which lost 4 bases and 3 bases, there was a span of 17 bases. CDR3 size: 16 residues. The CDR3 reads CASSSRFVAVTDTQYF. The CDR3 DNA follows: TGTGCCAGCAGTTCTCGATTCGTAGCGGTTACAGATACGCAGTATTTT.

The chain joins TRBV7-6 to TRBJ2-1; 8 bases map to TRBD1. Germline lookup yields CDR1 SGHVS and CDR2 FNYEAQ. The CDR3 extends over 17 amino acids. Germline trimming cut 4 bases from V and 4 bases from J; bases unmatched to any gene: 12. CDR3 residues: CASSSAWTGSGYNEQFF. As DNA, the CDR3 is TGTGCCAGCAGCTCCGCATGGACAGGGTCGGGTTACAATGAGCAGTTCTTC.

The CDR3 loop is CASSLGGGAGEKLFF. In DNA, the CDR3 is TGTGCCAGCAGTTTAGGGGGGGGCGCGGGTGAAAAACTGTTTTTT. The J gene is TRBJ1-4, the V gene TRBV28, with D possibly being TRBD1 (6 bases). CDR1 and CDR2 from the germline V gene are MDHEN and SYDVKM. This CDR3 spans 15 amino acids. The V end lost 2 bases, the J end lost 7 bases, and 14 bases lay between the germline ends. The entire variable domain, with the rest obtained from reference TRBV28 and TRBJ1-4, is as follows: DVKVTQSSRYLVKRTGEKVFLECVQDMDHENMFWYRQDPGLGLRLIYFSYDVKMKEKGDIPEGYSVSREKKERFSLILESASTNQTSMYLCASSLGGGAGEKLFFGSGTQLSVL.

The chain recombines TRBV10-3 with TRBJ1-2; 8 positions match TRBD1. CDR1 ENHRY and CDR2 SYGVKD come from the germline V gene. CDR3 length equals 17 residues. Unmatched junction bases numbered 20, after V lost 8 bases and J lost 6 bases. CDR3 protein: CAIREARTGLIDNGYTF. The CDR3 DNA reads TGTGCCATCCGCGAGGCAAGGACAGGGCTCATCGACAATGGCTACACCTTC.

The gene calls are TRBV7-2 and TRBJ2-7; D perhaps matches TRBD2 (5 bases). There are 15 residues in the CDR3. Deletions cut 5 bases from V and 5 bases from J, with 19 bases between. The germline gives CDR1 SGHTA, CDR2 FQGNSA. CDR3 sequence reads: CASSRQADVGHEQYF. CDR3 bases: TGTGCCAGCAGCCGCCAAGCGGACGTGGGCCACGAGCAGTACTTC.

This chain uses TRBV11-1 with TRBJ2-5; 8 bases line up with TRBD1. CDR1 and CDR2 from the germline V gene are SGHAT and FQDESV (reference sequence). V lost 3 bases, J lost 9 bases, and 9 bases stayed unmatched. The CDR3 is made up of 14 amino acids. The chain's CDR3 is CASSFDRGIGAQYF. DNA for the CDR3: TGTGCCAGCAGCTTTGACAGGGGCATCGGGGCCCAGTACTTC.

V and J are TRBV6-4 and TRBJ1-4; D gene uncertain. The germline gives CDR1 MRHNA, CDR2 SNTAGT. The CDR3 runs 17 residues. Trimming left V 7 bases short and J 0 bases short, with 18 bases between. CDR3 amino acids: CASNPSGRTATNEKLFF. Written as DNA, the CDR3 is TGTGCCAGCAACCCCTCAGGACGGACTGCAACTAATGAAAAACTGTTTTTT.

The gene calls are TRBV6-4 and TRBJ2-3; weak D call: TRBD2 (6 bases). V lost 0 bases and J lost 0, with 7 bases in between. CDR3 length: 15 residues. Germline loops: CDR1 MRHNA, CDR2 SNTAGT. CDR3 DNA: TGTGCCAGCAGTGACTCAACTAGCAGCACAGATACGCAGTATTTT. Translation: CASSDSTSSTDTQYF.

The chain couples TRBV19 to TRBJ1-1, with D hard to call. Trimming cost V 5 bases and J 3 bases, with 10 bases left between them. CDR1 is LNHDA, CDR2 SQIVND, per germline (reference sequence). CDR3 length: 13 amino acids. The chain's CDR3 is CASSFNSHTEAFF. In DNA form, the CDR3 reads TGTGCCAGTAGTTTCAATAGCCACACTGAAGCTTTCTTT.

This chain uses TRBV10-3 with TRBJ1-2; TRBD1 is a possible D gene (6 bases). Germline CDR1 ENHRY, CDR2 SYGVKD. The CDR3 is made up of 11 amino acids. V shed 8 bases and J shed 4 bases, with 8 bases lying between them. The CDR3 DNA follows: TGTGCCATCGGACAGCTCTATGGCTACACCTTC. Protein sequence: CAIGQLYGYTF.

A word on this clone: Because the CDR3 is missing its conserved closing phenylalanine or tryptophan, this is likely a read error. The DNA is omitted, as the CDR3 cannot be located on it reliably, and the CDR3 follows TCRdb's listing. The rearrangement links TRBV21-1 to TRBJ1-1. TRBV21-1 is a recognized pseudogene. The CDR3 totals 13 residues, both ends included. The CDR3 sequence: CASSKGGHVGGRC.

The chain joins TRBV4-1 to TRBJ2-7, with D tentatively TRBD1 (5 bases). Germline V gene data show CDR1 as MGHRA and CDR2 as YSYEKL. V dropped 3 bases and J dropped 3 bases, with 9 bases sitting between them. CDR3 size: 13 residues. CDR3 sequence (DNA): TGCGCCAGCAGCCAGACAGTGCTCTACGAGCAGTACTTC. It codes for CASSQTVLYEQYF.

The genes are TRBV7-8 and TRBJ2-5; D gene uncertain. The germline V and J ends were trimmed by 7 bases and 5 bases, with 14 bases remaining between them. In germline, CDR1 is SGHVS, CDR2 FQNEAQ. The CDR3 loop spans 13 amino acids. CDR3 nucleotides: TGTGCCAGCAAATCCTCATTTAGCGAGACCCAGTACTTC. Amino acid sequence: CASKSSFSETQYF.

The J gene is TRBJ2-7, the V gene TRBV15; 7 bases are a match to TRBD2. The length of the CDR3 is 15 residues. The trim removed 2 bases at V and 2 bases at J, leaving 6 bases unmatched. CDR1 LNHNV and CDR2 YYDKDF come from the germline V gene (reference sequence). In DNA, the CDR3 is TGTGCCACCAGCAGATCCGCAAGCGGGGCCTACGAGCAGTACTTC. Translation: CATSRSASGAYEQYF.

This chain joins TRBV15 and TRBJ2-1; 8 positions agree with TRBD2. CDR1 and CDR2 (germline): LNHNV, YYDKDF (reference sequence). V lost 7 bases to trimming and J lost 2 bases; unmatched junction nucleotides: 1. This CDR3 has 13 residues. The CDR3 loop reads CATTGLAYNEQFF. CDR3 coding DNA: TGTGCCACCACGGGACTAGCCTACAATGAGCAGTTCTTC.

V gene TRBV9 combines with J gene TRBJ2-7, with D perhaps matching TRBD1 (5 bases). V shed 3 bases and J shed 0 bases, with 10 bases lying between them. The CDR3 runs to 14 residues. Germline-derived CDR1 and CDR2 are SGDLS and YYNGEE. CDR3 DNA: TGTGCCAGCAGCGCAGGGTCCCTCTCCTACGAGCAGTACTTC. Translating gives CASSAGSLSYEQYF.